The 23 T cell receptor beta chains in this list originate from one sample, sequenced in a study of T cells in lung cancer brain metastases. Measured with immunoSEQ multiplex PCR; TCRdb has only the in-frame clones, and not every one. The data show under 3,000 clones, with over 80% seen just once and under 4% held by the top ten. Sample: tumor tissue from a brain metastasis. The receptors here all came from a man aged 65 to 79 with non-small cell lung cancer that had spread to the brain.

The sample holds one count of this clone. The rearrangement links TRBV7-9 to TRBJ1-2, with a weak D call TRBD1 (6 bases). V dropped 4 bases and J dropped 6 bases, with 12 bases sitting between them. CDR3 length: 13 residues. Germline CDR1 and CDR2: SEHNR and FQNEAQ (reference sequence). The CDR3 here is CASSSRGGNGYTF. The CDR3 nucleotides are TGTGCCAGCAGCTCGAGGGGGGGAAATGGCTACACCTTC. Supplemented by reference TRBV7-9 and TRBJ1-2, the full variable domain reads DTGVSQNPRHKITKRGQNVTFRCDPISEHNRLYWYRQTLGQGPEFLTYFQNEAQLEKSRLLSDRFSAERPKGSFSTLEIQRTEQGDSAMYLCASSSRGGNGYTFGSGTRLTVV.

The chain is built from TRBV18 and TRBJ2-1, with 10 bases fitting TRBD1. Germline V gene data show CDR1 as KGHSH and CDR2 as LQKENI. This CDR3 comprises 17 residues. V shed 3 bases and J 4 bases; nucleotides not matched to a gene: 9. The CDR3 DNA is TGTGCCAGCTCACCGGGGAACGACAGGGGGCTTTACAATGAGCAGTTCTTC. Residues: CASSPGNDRGLYNEQFF.

The chain employs TRBV7-2 and TRBJ2-1; 11 bases agree with TRBD2. The CDR3 sequence is 13 residues long. The trim removed 4 bases at V and 13 bases at J, leaving 6 bases unmatched. Germline CDR1 and CDR2: SGHTA and FQGNSA. CDR3 nucleotide sequence: TGTGCCAGCAGCTCAGGTAGCGGGGGGGCCCAGTTCTTC. Encoded protein: CASSSGSGGAQFF.

The chain employs TRBV7-2 and TRBJ1-1, with D tentatively TRBD1 (5 bases). This CDR3 comprises 14 residues. In germline, CDR1 is SGHTA, CDR2 FQGNSA. V gave up 2 bases and J gave up 1 base, with 8 bases separating them. CDR3 bases: TGTGCCAGCAGCTTACTCGGACAGAACACTGAAGCTTTCTTT. It codes for CASSLLGQNTEAFF.

V and J are TRBV11-2 and TRBJ2-1; perhaps TRBD2 as D (5 bases). V was trimmed by 6 bases and J by 9 bases, leaving 24 bases between them. Germline assignment: CDR1 SGHAT and CDR2 FQNNGV. CDR3 length equals 16 residues. CDR3 in DNA: TGTGCCAGCAGACCAGGTATGGAACCACGCGGGTTTGAGCAGTTCTTC. Protein: CASRPGMEPRGFEQFF.

This sequence joins TRBV7-9 and TRBJ1-5; D unclear. This CDR3 region has 16 residues. The germline V gene has CDR1 SEHNR and CDR2 FQNEAQ (reference sequence). The V end was cut by 2 bases, the J end by 2 bases, with 13 bases between. This CDR3 reads CASSLMGRWGNQPQHF. The CDR3 region has the DNA TGTGCCAGCAGCTTAATGGGTCGGTGGGGCAATCAGCCCCAGCATTTT. The variable domain in full, completed from reference TRBV7-9 and TRBJ1-5, reads DTGVSQNPRHKITKRGQNVTFRCDPISEHNRLYWYRQTLGQGPEFLTYFQNEAQLEKSRLLSDRFSAERPKGSFSTLEIQRTEQGDSAMYLCASSLMGRWGNQPQHFGDGTRLSIL.

This rearrangement joins TRBV14 to TRBJ1-3; no clear D gene. Trimming cost V 1 base and J 7 bases, with 2 bases left between them. The CDR3 has 11 amino acids. CDR1 is SGHDN and CDR2 is FVKESK in the germline V gene. CDR3 amino acids: CASSQGNTIYF. CDR3 sequence (DNA): TGTGCCAGCAGCCAAGGGAACACCATATATTTT.

The gene calls are TRBV28 and TRBJ1-4; D is undetermined. Germline CDR1 is MDHEN and CDR2 is SYDVKM. Trimming cost V 6 bases and J 10 bases, with 15 bases left between them. The CDR3 loop spans 13 amino acids. CDR3 residues: CASSRSAGGKLFF. For the CDR3, the DNA is TGTGCCAGCAGCCGGTCGGCAGGCGGAAAACTGTTTTTT.

The chain has TRBV28 and TRBJ1-1; D may be TRBD1 (6 bases). Trimming removed 2 bases at V and 10 bases at J, with 17 bases between. Germline V CDR1 and CDR2: MDHEN, SYDVKM. CDR3 size: 14 residues. In DNA, the CDR3 is TGTGCCAGCAGTTTAGTAGGGCAGGGAGGGGGAGCTTTCTTT. Protein sequence: CASSLVGQGGGAFF. Based on the CDR3 plus reference TRBV28 and TRBJ1-1, the full variable domain is DVKVTQSSRYLVKRTGEKVFLECVQDMDHENMFWYRQDPGLGLRLIYFSYDVKMKEKGDIPEGYSVSREKKERFSLILESASTNQTSMYLCASSLVGQGGGAFFGQGTRLTVV.

J is TRBJ2-7 and V is TRBV5-4; TRBD2 matches at 8 bases. V dropped 3 bases and J dropped 4; count of bases not matched to a gene: 9. In germline, CDR1 is SGHNT, CDR2 YYREEE (reference sequence). This CDR3 has 15 amino acids. CDR3 region: CASSSGAGELYEQYF. The CDR3 region has the DNA TGTGCCAGCAGCTCGGGAGCGGGAGAACTGTACGAGCAGTACTTC.

This clone was seen a few times. This rearrangement joins TRBV4-1 to TRBJ1-2; perhaps TRBD1 as D (6 bases). This CDR3 has 14 residues. Trimming cost V 5 bases and J 5 bases, with 15 bases left between them. Germline-derived CDR1 and CDR2 are MGHRA and YSYEKL. CDR3 nucleotides: TGCGCCAGCAGCTCCAGCGGGGGCGATTATGGCTACACCTTC. Translating gives CASSSSGGDYGYTF.

This chain uses TRBV6-5 with TRBJ2-5; unclear D gene. The length of the CDR3 is 13 residues. V was shortened by 0 bases and J by 4 bases, with 6 bases between the two germline ends. Per the germline V gene, CDR1 is MNHEY and CDR2 is SVGAGI. The CDR3 DNA sequence: TGTGCCAGCAGTTACTCCTCGCGAGAGACCCAGTACTTC. It specifies CASSYSSRETQYF.

Worth noting for this clone: The junction shows a germline mismatch at one end, possibly a read error. The chain joins TRBV7-9 to TRBJ1-1, with 9 positions matching TRBD1. Germline V CDR1 and CDR2: SEHNR, FQNEAQ (reference sequence). The CDR3 spans 16 residues. CDR3 coding DNA: TGTGCCGGCAGCTCCGGGACAGGGTATCCGTTTCTTGAAGCTTTCTTT. Protein sequence: CAGSSGTGYPFLEAFF.

V gene TRBV27 combines with J gene TRBJ1-2; D unresolved. The CDR3 totals 12 residues. From germline, CDR1 is MNHEY and CDR2 SMNVEV (reference sequence). The V gene lost 9 bases and the J gene lost 4 bases, with 12 bases spanning the gap. CDR3 nucleotides: TGTGCCAGTGGTGGGGTCACCTATGGCTACACCTTC. Protein sequence: CASGGVTYGYTF.

This chain links TRBV5-1 with TRBJ2-3; 13 bases fit TRBD2. Germline loops: CDR1 SGHRS, CDR2 YFSETQ. This CDR3 is 16 amino acids long. The V segment lost 2 bases and the J segment 4 bases; nucleotides outside the gene matches: 4. CDR3 loop: CASSFGLAGVADTQYF. The CDR3 region has the DNA TGCGCCAGCAGCTTTGGACTAGCGGGAGTGGCAGATACGCAGTATTTT.

The rearrangement links TRBV9 to TRBJ2-7; D may be TRBD2 (7 bases). Looked up from germline, CDR1 is SGDLS and CDR2 is YYNGEE. The CDR3 contains 15 residues. Trimming took 0 bases from V and 2 from J, leaving 12 bases between them. DNA of the CDR3: TGTGCCAGCAGCGTAGGGGGGGGCAGGGCCTACGAGCAGTACTTC. Translated, it gives CASSVGGGRAYEQYF.

The gene calls are TRBV9 and TRBJ2-2, with 8 bases fitting TRBD2. Germline CDR1 is SGDLS and CDR2 is YYNGEE. The CDR3 covers 14 residues. V was clipped by 4 bases and J by 4 bases; unmatched bases: 3. CDR3 bases: TGTGCCAGCAGCTCGGGGGGGCGCACCGGGGAGCTGTTTTTT. Protein: CASSSGGRTGELFF.

This clone was observed a single time. The CDR3 loop is CASKGTGKTGELFF. The DNA of the CDR3 is TGTGCCAGCAAGGGGACAGGGAAAACCGGGGAGCTGTTTTTT. The chain couples TRBV27 to TRBJ2-2, with 9 bases matching TRBD1. The CDR3 covers 14 residues. V trimming: 7 bases; J trimming: 5 bases; junction bases outside the gene matches: 5. Germline values: CDR1 MNHEY, CDR2 SMNVEV (reference sequence).

J is TRBJ1-1 and V is TRBV29-1; D not resolved. The CDR3 is made up of 12 amino acids. CDR1 is SQVTM, CDR2 ANQGSEA, per germline. The V and J ends lost 4 bases and 1 base respectively, with 7 bases between them. Written as DNA, the CDR3 is TGCAGCGTTGGGATGGCGAACACTGAAGCTTTCTTT. It codes for CSVGMANTEAFF.

V usage is TRBV5-6 and J usage is TRBJ1-4, with D unclear. This CDR3 is 14 amino acids long. Germline lookup yields CDR1 SGHDT and CDR2 YYEEEE. V dropped 5 bases and J dropped 4 bases, with 12 bases sitting between them. CDR3 nucleotide sequence: TGTGCCAGCAGTCCTGCACGGGGTAATGAAAAACTGTTTTTT. Translating it yields CASSPARGNEKLFF.

The chain recombines TRBV9 with TRBJ1-2, with D hard to call. The length of the CDR3 is 12 residues. Germline CDR1 SGDLS, CDR2 YYNGEE. Trimming took 7 bases from V and 0 from J, leaving 7 bases between them. The CDR3 sequence is CASGETNYGYTF. Written as DNA, the CDR3 is TGTGCCAGCGGGGAGACTAACTATGGCTACACCTTC. The entire variable domain, with the rest obtained from reference TRBV9 and TRBJ1-2, is as follows: DSGVTQTPKHLITATGQRVTLRCSPRSGDLSVYWYQQSLDQGLQFLIQYYNGEERAKGNILERFSAQQFPDLHSELNLSSLELGDSALYFCASGETNYGYTFGSGTRLTVV.

The genes are TRBV4-1 and TRBJ1-2, with 7 bases aligning to TRBD1. Trimming at V came to 0 bases and at J to 4 bases, leaving 5 bases not matched to a gene. This CDR3 spans 15 amino acids. The V gene's germline CDR1 is MGHRA and CDR2 YSYEKL. The CDR3 DNA is TGCGCCAGCAGCCAAGATCTCGGGACAGCCTATGGCTACACCTTC. Protein product: CASSQDLGTAYGYTF.

Concerning this clone itself: The junction and the germline gene differ at one end; a read error may be behind it. V and J are TRBV6-1 and TRBJ2-7; 12 nucleotides align to TRBD1. Germline CDR1 reads MNHNS; CDR2 reads SASEGT. This CDR3 comprises 14 residues. CDR3: CTSSAGDRGRGQYF. In DNA form, the CDR3 reads TGTACCAGCAGTGCTGGGGACAGGGGGCGAGGGCAGTACTTC.